This T cell receptor beta chain was documented in a study of control samples from healthy donors and cancer patients. Method: immunoSEQ multiplex PCR; TCRdb's copy keeps in-frame clones and lacks some. The sample totals some 190,000 clones. This CDR3 region has 15 residues. Between the trimmed V and J ends, which lost 2 bases and 8 bases, there was a span of 18 bases. The germline CDR1 and CDR2 sequences are MNHEY and SMNVEV (reference sequence). This clonotype originated in a woman in her 30s in good health. The rearrangement joins TRBV27 to TRBJ1-2; no definite D call. Input material: blood. CDR3 residues: CASSLKPSGSEGYTF. DNA for the CDR3: TGTGCCAGCAGTTTAAAGCCCTCCGGCAGTGAGGGCTACACCTTC.